Shown below are 2 T cell receptor beta chains from a single sample sequenced in a study of tumor-infiltrating lymphocytes in primary liver carcinoma (dated by TCRdb to about 2017). Without any cell sorting, total RNA and DNA were extracted together from about 20-30 mg of bulk tissue using the AllPrep DNA/RNA mini kit. TCRdb names Illumina HiSeq 2500 as the instrument used. A constant-region primer and ProtoScript II reverse transcriptase were used to reverse-transcribe TCRbeta-specific cDNA from approximately 500 ng total RNA. The TCRbeta libraries were prepared through three rounds of nested multiplex PCR following a slightly modified ARM-PCR procedure. The first two PCR rounds used multiplex TRBV1-TRBV30 forward primers with a Cbeta reverse primer, each for about 9 cycles. TCRdb reprocessing: public reads trimmed at Q25 with fastp, clones called with MiXCR, in-frame beta chains kept. Rows with one shared CDR3 protein collapse into an entry with the most common genes and DNA. The sample includes 95,000 to 100,000 distinct CDR3 sequences, with about two thirds observed a single time. The top ten clones comprise 9% to 15% of the sample.

Material: liver tumor tissue from sampling region 2. Per the publication, the cell subset or site label means: tumor region T2, inferior pole. Source of these receptors: a woman aged 55-69 years with primary liver carcinoma and hepatitis B virus infection.

This clonotype appeared many times. The chain has TRBV7-8 and TRBJ2-1; TRBD2 matches at 10 bases. The CDR3 length is 15 residues. With V trimmed by 5 bases and J by 6 bases, 7 bases remained unmatched. CDR1 SGHVS and CDR2 FQNEAQ come from the germline V gene. CDR3 loop: CASSPISGRVNEQFF. Written as DNA, the CDR3 is TGTGCCAGCAGCCCCATCAGCGGGAGGGTCAATGAGCAGTTCTTC.

This chain links TRBV18 with TRBJ2-1; D gene uncertain. Deletions cut 0 bases from V and 0 bases from J, with 9 bases between. Germline lookup yields CDR1 KGHSH and CDR2 LQKENI. The CDR3 is made up of 16 amino acids. The CDR3 spells CASSPPSVPSYNEQFF. The CDR3, as DNA: TGTGCCAGCTCACCACCGTCGGTCCCCTCCTACAATGAGCAGTTCTTC.